This T cell receptor beta chain is drawn from a study of vaccination effects on CD4 cells after COVID-19. Some clones are missing from TCRdb's copy, which holds only in-frame ones; the method was immunoSEQ multiplex PCR. In the table there are 50,000 or so clones, nearly 80% of which are singletons. Of note for this clone: The antigen is not known.

V lost 7 bases, J lost 4 bases, and 3 bases stayed unmatched. This CDR3 is built from 14 residues. Germline V gene sequence: CDR1 MRHNA, CDR2 SNTAGT. Viral peptide pool expansion of antigen-specific CD4+ T cells preceded sequencing in the ViraFEST assay. Investigators separated out CD4+ T cells once more than nine days of culture had passed. Vaccinated participants had no history of SARS-CoV-2 infection and tested negative for nucleocapsid antibodies. After two million PBMC were placed in each well, they were cultured with approximately 10 IU/ml IL-2 and about 10 ug/ml peptides. Both day 3 and day 7 saw half the medium replaced with IL-2 medium. Findings of the study overall: Among infection- and vaccine-induced clones, marked clonal contraction occurred late after vaccination.

The TCR comes from a human donor who received a COVID-19 vaccine. The input for sequencing was CD4+ T cells from PBMCs cultured with HCoV-OC43 spike peptides, taken before COVID-19 vaccination. Subset reported: HCoV-OC43 spike overlapping peptide pool stimulation. The chain combines TRBV6-4 with TRBJ2-2; 10 nucleotides match TRBD1. CDR3 in DNA: TGTGCCAGCAACTGGACAGGGGGCACCGGGGAGCTGTTTTTT. Amino acid sequence: CASNWTGGTGELFF.